This T cell receptor beta chain was identified during a study of human T cells and chemical hapten exposure. Study summary: TCR yields differed between samples (mainly from small differences in pooled library volume).

The CDR3 length is 15 residues. The V gene's germline CDR1 is SEHNR and CDR2 FQNEAQ (reference sequence). V lost 4 bases, J lost 2 bases, and 7 bases stayed unmatched. Specified time point: healthy volunteer bleed at 6 weeks. Extraction of total RNA was performed on unfractionated whole blood. Each CDR3 protein gets one entry after TCRdb re-called the RACE reads with MiXCR. The sample carries 50,000 to 70,000 distinct CDR3 sequences, around 6.3% recorded once. Study results and limitations: DPC sensitization did not alter TCRs above 1 in 1000 frequency.

To note about this clonotype: Its antigen remains unknown.

This receptor was identified in a female donor in good health. Some clones in this sample may be carry-over from other donors' samples. Specimen: whole blood. The chain recombines TRBV7-9 with TRBJ2-7; 8 bases match TRBD1. Here the CDR3 DNA reads TGTGCCAGCAGCTCCCGACAGGGGCCACCCTACGAGCAGTACTTC. Its protein product is CASSSRQGPPYEQYF.